This T cell receptor beta chain was sequenced during a study of T cell repertoires in cytomegalovirus infection. Each CDR3 protein is one row after TCRdb ran MiXCR on the reads. The data hold about 180,000 distinct CDR3 sequences, with 17% observed a single time. This clonotype was detected a few times. Germline V gene data show CDR1 as SEHNR and CDR2 as FQNEAQ (reference sequence). CDR3 size: 13 residues. V lost 5 bases, J lost 5 bases, and 12 bases lay in between. This chain uses TRBV7-9 with TRBJ2-5, with unresolved D. The clonotype originates from a human donor in good health (CMV status not recorded). Some clones in this sample may be carry-over from other donors' samples. The sample was CD8+ T cells from PBMCs. As DNA, the CDR3 is TGTGCCAGCAGCGGGCCCTTGCCCGAGACCCAGTACTTC. Protein: CASSGPLPETQYF. The variable domain in full, completed from reference TRBV7-9 and TRBJ2-5, reads DTGVSQNPRHKITKRGQNVTFRCDPISEHNRLYWYRQTLGQGPEFLTYFQNEAQLEKSRLLSDRFSAERPKGSFSTLEIQRTEQGDSAMYLCASSGPLPETQYFGPGTRLLVL.